The T cell receptor beta chain under discussion was sequenced for a study of blood T cell repertoires in COVID-19 (TCRdb year 2020). Background for the entire study: Samples from collaborators originated in the United States, Italy and Spain and spanned both the acute and convalescent phases of COVID-19. The prospective study material was composed of cDNA or gDNA derived from T cells, B-cell-depleted T cells, or PBMCs. The dataset comprised deeply sampled blood TCRbeta repertoires from subjects exposed to, actively infected with, or recovered from COVID-19. The repertoires were released in a freely available public database intended as a resource for research on the immune response to SARS-CoV-2. The samples were drawn from the first 160 participants of the ongoing ImmuneRACE study and from roughly 1,300 subjects provided by 6 global collaborators. A de-identified subject ID, COVID-19 status, age in years and sex were almost always included in the sample metadata. Where available, HLA class I and class II types were taken from metadata supplied by the sample provider and were not determined by assay-based typing.

TCRbeta CDR3 regions were amplified from genomic DNA using the immunoSEQ Assay, a bias-controlled multiplex PCR. Per the original workflow: The number of nucleated cells in each sample was estimated from the amplification of reference gene primers within the assay. Sequence reads were collapsed and filtered to measure the absolute abundance of every unique TCRbeta CDR3 rearrangement. Productive Simpson clonality was computed per sample as the square root of Simpson's diversity index over productive rearrangements. TCRdb obtained this table from immuneACCESS and retained in-frame rearrangements with V and J assigned. These tables miss some clones; where compared with another copy, unresolved V genes account for less than half of the shortfall, and the remainder is unexplained. That table is the source of V, J and clone size, and D and trimming were worked out from the DNA. The sample table shows approximately 98,000 clones, and 80% to 85% are seen once. The ten largest clones take up approximately 4% of the sample.

Points on this clone: Its binding antigen is unknown. Base-call qualities are not available, and no considerably larger clone is one nucleotide away.

The collaborating institutions used their own protocols to collect whole blood in K2EDTA tubes. For TCRbeta analysis, collaborators shipped samples as frozen whole blood, isolated PBMCs, or DNA extracted from either of those sample types. The germline V gene encodes CDR1 PRHDT and CDR2 FYEKMQ (reference sequence). Including cysteine and phenylalanine, the CDR3 has 14 amino acids. CDR3 DNA only is kept here, 42 bases in frame from base 1. V trim: 5 bases; J trim: 11 bases; unmatched bases: 10. The study at large found these results: How much clinical and demographic metadata was included differed by source and by participant, and the metadata was provided uncurated.

Material: peripheral blood. This receptor was taken from a man in his 60s with acute or convalescent COVID-19. Here the chain combines TRBV13 and TRBJ1-2; TRBD1 lines up with 11 middle nucleotides. The CDR3 protein is CASSRSGTGGRYTF. The nucleotides read TGTGCCAGCAGCCGATCCGGGACAGGGGGACGGTACACCTTC.